In its sample, the clone carrying this TCR beta chain was seen a few times. What it recognizes is unknown. The data were taken from a study of T cells after yellow fever vaccination. About the study: SMART-Seq v4 Ultra Low Input prepared libraries from low-cell fractions. Findings and caveats of the study: Post-booster reappearance was seen for most primary-vaccination clones (about 96% CD4, around 88% CD8).

UMIs were added to TCR cDNA along with a universal primer site when it was made by 5'RACE template switching. MiXCR, applied by TCRdb to the 5' RACE reads, yields one record per CDR3 protein. Of 60,000 or so distinct CDR3 sequences detected, approximately 6.9% appear once; the ten largest clones hold around 44%. V lost 7 bases and J 5 bases, leaving 20 bases between the germline ends. The CDR3 has 15 amino acids. The gene calls are TRBV12-3 or TRBV12-4 and TRBJ1-1; maybe TRBD1 (6 bases). This material consisted of CD8+ T cells sorted from PBMCs, taken on the day of the first yellow fever vaccination. This receptor was obtained from a young man who received the YFV17D yellow fever vaccine. Here the CDR3 DNA reads TGTGCCAGCATCGCCCTCCGAGGGGGGTTTACTGAAGCTTTCTTT. Protein product: CASIALRGGFTEAFF.